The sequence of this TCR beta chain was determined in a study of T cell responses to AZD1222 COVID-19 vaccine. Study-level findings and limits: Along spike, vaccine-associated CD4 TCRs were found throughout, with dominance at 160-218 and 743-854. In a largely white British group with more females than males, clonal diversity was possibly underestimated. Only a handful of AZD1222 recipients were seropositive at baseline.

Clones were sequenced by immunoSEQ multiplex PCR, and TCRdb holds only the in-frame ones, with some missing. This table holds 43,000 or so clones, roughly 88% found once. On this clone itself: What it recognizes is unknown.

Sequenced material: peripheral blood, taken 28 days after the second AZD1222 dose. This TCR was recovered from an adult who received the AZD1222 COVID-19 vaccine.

CDR3 in DNA: TGTGCCAGCAGATCCGGGACAGCGAACACAGATACGCAGTATTTT. Protein sequence: CASRSGTANTDTQYF. The chain joins TRBV6-5 to TRBJ2-3, with TRBD1 identical over 7 bases. CDR1 and CDR2 from the germline V gene are MNHEY and SVGAGI. The V and J ends lost 6 bases and 2 bases, in that order; junction bases with no gene match: 8. The CDR3 is 15 residues long.